These T cell receptor beta chains were read from a single sample in a study of T cells expressing NK-cell markers. TCRdb re-called the 5' RACE reads and shows each CDR3 protein once, DNA omitted. Recorded for this sample: 400,000 to 550,000 distinct CDR3 sequences. The sequenced sample was blood T cells: a sorted CD56 or NKG2C T cell subset, CD4+ or CD8+ T cells, or bulk PBMC T cells (not recorded which). The origin of the receptors is a woman aged 18 to 75 in good health. CDR3s include the opening cysteine and the closing phenylalanine or tryptophan.

v_call	j_call	cdr3_aa
TRBV20-1	TRBJ1-1	CSARDPGTEAFF
TRBV7-2	TRBJ2-3	CASSFDGRTDTQYF
TRBV11-3	TRBJ1-1	CASSLASGGATEAFF
TRBV13	TRBJ2-1	CASSKLYNEQFF
TRBV6-2/TRBV6-3	TRBJ2-7	CASSMGASPYEQYF
TRBV11-1	TRBJ2-3	CASSLRWLPTDTQYF
TRBV28	TRBJ2-2	CASSTQVGELFF
TRBV5-4	TRBJ2-1	CASSLEAAGIYNEQFF
TRBV27	TRBJ2-3	CASSAMFWGTDTQYF
TRBV20-1	TRBJ2-3	CSARVAAGAPDTQYF
TRBV7-2	TRBJ1-4	CASSSRQGANEKLFF
TRBV3-1	TRBJ1-1	CASSQLLGGMDTEAFF
TRBV4-3	TRBJ1-5	CASSLDFGEPQHF
TRBV5-1	TRBJ1-5	CASSPTAAAPNQPQHF
TRBV18	TRBJ2-6	CASSLPRGSGANVLTF
TRBV2	TRBJ2-1	CASNGGYEQFF
TRBV10-3	TRBJ2-7	CAISESGRDYEQYF
TRBV9	TRBJ2-1	CASSVVWGNNEQFF
TRBV5-1	TRBJ1-6	CASSLTGFNSPLHF
TRBV5-1	TRBJ2-3	CASKTNLGTDTQYF
TRBV12-3/TRBV12-4	TRBJ2-1	CASSPLGDGGFF
TRBV20-1	TRBJ1-4	CSARDLAGGANEKLFF
TRBV7-2	TRBJ2-3	CASSSRDRIPDTQYF
TRBV4-1	TRBJ2-5	CASSQEGGRVETQYF
TRBV5-4	TRBJ2-3	CASSFPSGRDTDTQYF
TRBV20-1	TRBJ2-6	CSASSFQGVSGANVLTF
TRBV5-1	TRBJ2-7	CASCIGAEHSYEQYF